This T cell receptor (beta chain) was sequenced during a study of regulatory T cells in long-lasting Graves disease. Study findings and constraints: Thyroid tissue was not sampled; only peripheral blood was. TRBV28, TRBJ1-2 and TRBJ2-5 were favored in persistent disease. Those with persistent Graves' had less TCR diversity than newly diagnosed patients.

Time point: persistent/refractory GD, antithyroid drugs over 5 years with positive TRAb. PBMC RNA served as the TCR library source. Investigators report Graves' disease was diagnosed under American Thyroid Association guidelines. Building of the TCR beta libraries involved iRepertoire HTBI primers and Arm-PCR of CDR3 regions. MiXCR, run by TCRdb on the multiplex PCR reads, gives a single entry per CDR3 protein. This table has 310,000 or so distinct CDR3 sequences, around 23% appearing once. The germline CDR1 and CDR2 sequences are SGHKS and YYEKEE (reference sequence). Trimming removed 4 bases at V and 3 bases at J, with 13 bases between. This CDR3 is built from 14 residues. This clonotype was recorded many times. Its antigen is undetermined.

Sequences were derived from peripheral blood mononuclear cells (PBMCs), sampled when the disease was refractory, from a patient treated with antithyroid drugs. The rearrangement links TRBV5-5 to TRBJ1-1, with D hard to call. The TCR originated in a female donor with Graves disease. The CDR3 bases are TGTGCCAGCAGCGTTGACTTCCTCTACACTGAAGCTTTCTTT. This encodes CASSVDFLYTEAFF.